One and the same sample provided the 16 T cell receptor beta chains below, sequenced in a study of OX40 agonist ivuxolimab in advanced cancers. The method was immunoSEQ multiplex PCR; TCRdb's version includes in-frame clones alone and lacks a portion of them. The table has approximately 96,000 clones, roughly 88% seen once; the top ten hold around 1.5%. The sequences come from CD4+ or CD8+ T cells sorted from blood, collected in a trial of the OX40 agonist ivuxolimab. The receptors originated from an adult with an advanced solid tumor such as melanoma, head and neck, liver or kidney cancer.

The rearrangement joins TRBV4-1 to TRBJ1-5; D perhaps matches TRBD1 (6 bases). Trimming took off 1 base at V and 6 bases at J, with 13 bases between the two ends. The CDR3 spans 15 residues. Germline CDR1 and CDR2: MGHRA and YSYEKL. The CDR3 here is CASSQGQGPVQPQHF. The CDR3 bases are TGCGCCAGCAGCCAAGGGCAGGGGCCCGTTCAGCCCCAGCATTTT.

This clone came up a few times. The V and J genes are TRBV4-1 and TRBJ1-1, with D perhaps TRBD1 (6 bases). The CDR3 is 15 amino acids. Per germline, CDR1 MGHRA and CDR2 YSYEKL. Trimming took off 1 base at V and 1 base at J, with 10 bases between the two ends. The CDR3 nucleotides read TGCGCCAGCAGCCAAGGGACAGCAGGGAACACTGAAGCTTTCTTT. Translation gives CASSQGTAGNTEAFF.

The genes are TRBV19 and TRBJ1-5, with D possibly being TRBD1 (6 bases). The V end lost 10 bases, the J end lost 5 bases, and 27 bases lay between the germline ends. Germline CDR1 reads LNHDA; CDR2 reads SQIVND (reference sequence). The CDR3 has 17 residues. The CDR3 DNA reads TGTGCCACCAGTCTCAGGGGTCGGGGTCAGAGTTATCAGCCCCAGCATTTT. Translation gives CATSLRGRGQSYQPQHF.

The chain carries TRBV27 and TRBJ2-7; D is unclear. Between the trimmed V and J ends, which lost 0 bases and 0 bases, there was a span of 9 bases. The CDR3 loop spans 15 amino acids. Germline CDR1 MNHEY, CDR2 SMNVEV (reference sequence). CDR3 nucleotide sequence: TGTGCCAGCAGTTTATCGGGCATACCCTCCTACGAGCAGTACTTC. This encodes CASSLSGIPSYEQYF.

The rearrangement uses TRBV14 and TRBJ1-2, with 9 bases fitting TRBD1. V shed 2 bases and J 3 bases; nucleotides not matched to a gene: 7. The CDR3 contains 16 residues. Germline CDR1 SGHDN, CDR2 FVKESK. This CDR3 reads CASSQSGQGWYYGYTF. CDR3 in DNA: TGTGCCAGCAGCCAATCGGGACAGGGTTGGTACTATGGCTACACCTTC.

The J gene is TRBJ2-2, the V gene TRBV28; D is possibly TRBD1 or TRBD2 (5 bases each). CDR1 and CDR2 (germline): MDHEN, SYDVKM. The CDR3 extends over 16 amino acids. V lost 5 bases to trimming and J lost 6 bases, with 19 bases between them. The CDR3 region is CASSAYGASRPGELFF. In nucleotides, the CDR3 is TGTGCCAGCAGTGCTTACGGGGCTTCCCGCCCCGGGGAGCTGTTTTTT. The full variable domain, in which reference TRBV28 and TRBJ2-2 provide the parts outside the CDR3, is DVKVTQSSRYLVKRTGEKVFLECVQDMDHENMFWYRQDPGLGLRLIYFSYDVKMKEKGDIPEGYSVSREKKERFSLILESASTNQTSMYLCASSAYGASRPGELFFGEGSRLTVL.

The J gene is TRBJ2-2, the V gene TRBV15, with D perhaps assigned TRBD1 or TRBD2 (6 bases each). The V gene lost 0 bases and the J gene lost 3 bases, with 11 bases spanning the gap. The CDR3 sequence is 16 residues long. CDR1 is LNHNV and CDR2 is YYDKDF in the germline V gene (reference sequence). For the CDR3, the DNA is TGTGCCACCAGCAGAGATTGGGGGGCGGACACCGGGGAGCTGTTTTTT. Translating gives CATSRDWGADTGELFF.

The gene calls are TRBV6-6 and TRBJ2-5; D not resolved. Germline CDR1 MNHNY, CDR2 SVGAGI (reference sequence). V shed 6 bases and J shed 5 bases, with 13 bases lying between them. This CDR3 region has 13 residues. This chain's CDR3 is CASSLGPPETQYF. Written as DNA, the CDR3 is TGTGCCAGCAGCCTCGGACCTCCGGAGACCCAGTACTTC.

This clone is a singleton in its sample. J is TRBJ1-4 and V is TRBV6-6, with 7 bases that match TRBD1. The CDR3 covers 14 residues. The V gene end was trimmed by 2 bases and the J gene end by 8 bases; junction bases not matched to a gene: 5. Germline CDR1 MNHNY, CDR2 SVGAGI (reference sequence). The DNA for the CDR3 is TGTGCCAGCAGTTACGAGGGGGCGCAGGAAAAACTGTTTTTT. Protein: CASSYEGAQEKLFF.

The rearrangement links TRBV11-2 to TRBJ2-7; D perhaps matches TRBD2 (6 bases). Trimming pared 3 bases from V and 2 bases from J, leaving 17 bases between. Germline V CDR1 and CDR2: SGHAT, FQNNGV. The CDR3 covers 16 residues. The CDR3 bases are TGTGCCAGCAGCTTGAGTCTGCCTAGCGTAACCTACGAGCAGTACTTC. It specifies CASSLSLPSVTYEQYF. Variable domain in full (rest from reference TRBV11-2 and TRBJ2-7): EAGVAQSPRYKIIEKRQSVAFWCNPISGHATLYWYQQILGQGPKLLIQFQNNGVVDDSQLPKDRFSAERLKGVDSTLKIQPAKLEDSAVYLCASSLSLPSVTYEQYFGPGTRLTVT.

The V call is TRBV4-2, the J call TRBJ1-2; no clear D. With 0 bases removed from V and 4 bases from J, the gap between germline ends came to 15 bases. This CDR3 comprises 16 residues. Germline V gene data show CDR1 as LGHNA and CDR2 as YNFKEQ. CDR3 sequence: CASSQDPRQTIYGYTF. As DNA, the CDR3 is TGTGCCAGCAGCCAAGATCCTCGGCAGACGATCTATGGCTACACCTTC.

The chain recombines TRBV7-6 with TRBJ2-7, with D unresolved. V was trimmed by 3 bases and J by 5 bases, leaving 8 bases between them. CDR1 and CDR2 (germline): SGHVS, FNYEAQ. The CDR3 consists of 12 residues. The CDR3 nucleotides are TGTGCCAGCAGCTTGGGTGGCGACGAGCAGTACTTC. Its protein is CASSLGGDEQYF.

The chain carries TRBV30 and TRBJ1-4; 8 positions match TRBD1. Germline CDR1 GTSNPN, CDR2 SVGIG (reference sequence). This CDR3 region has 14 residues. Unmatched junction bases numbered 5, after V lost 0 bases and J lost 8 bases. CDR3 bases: TGTGCCTGGAGTGTAGGACAGGGCTGGGAAAAACTGTTTTTT. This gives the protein CAWSVGQGWEKLFF.

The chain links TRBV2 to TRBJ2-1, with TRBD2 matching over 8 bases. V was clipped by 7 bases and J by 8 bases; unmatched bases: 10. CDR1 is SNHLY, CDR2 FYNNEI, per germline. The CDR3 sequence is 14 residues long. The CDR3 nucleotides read TGTGCCAGCACTATAACCGAGCGGGGGCATGAGCAGTTCTTC. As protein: CASTITERGHEQFF.

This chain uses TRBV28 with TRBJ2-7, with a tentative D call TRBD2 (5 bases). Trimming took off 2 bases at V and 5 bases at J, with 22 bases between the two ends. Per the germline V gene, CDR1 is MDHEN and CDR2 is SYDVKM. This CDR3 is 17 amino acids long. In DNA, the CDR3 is TGTGCCAGCAGTTTACCCTGGTGGGAGATAGTAAAGAACGAGCAGTACTTC. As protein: CASSLPWWEIVKNEQYF.

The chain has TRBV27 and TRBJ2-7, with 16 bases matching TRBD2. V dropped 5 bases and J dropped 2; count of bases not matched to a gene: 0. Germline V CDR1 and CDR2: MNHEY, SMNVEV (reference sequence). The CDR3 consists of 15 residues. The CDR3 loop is CASSGTSGRAYEQYF. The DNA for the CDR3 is TGTGCCAGCAGTGGGACTAGCGGGAGGGCCTACGAGCAGTACTTC.